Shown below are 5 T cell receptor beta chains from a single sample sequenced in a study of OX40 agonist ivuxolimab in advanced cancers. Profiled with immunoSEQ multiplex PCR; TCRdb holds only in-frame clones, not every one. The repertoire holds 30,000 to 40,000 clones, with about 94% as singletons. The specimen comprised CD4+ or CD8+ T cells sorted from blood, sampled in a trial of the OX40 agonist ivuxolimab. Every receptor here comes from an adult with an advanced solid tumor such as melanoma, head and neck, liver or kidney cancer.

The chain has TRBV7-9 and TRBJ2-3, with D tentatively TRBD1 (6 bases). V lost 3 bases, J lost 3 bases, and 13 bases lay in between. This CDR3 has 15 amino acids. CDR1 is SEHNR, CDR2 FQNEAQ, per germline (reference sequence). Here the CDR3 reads CASSLGAGTTDTQYF. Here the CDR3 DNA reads TGTGCCAGCAGCTTGGGGGCAGGGACGACAGATACGCAGTATTTT.

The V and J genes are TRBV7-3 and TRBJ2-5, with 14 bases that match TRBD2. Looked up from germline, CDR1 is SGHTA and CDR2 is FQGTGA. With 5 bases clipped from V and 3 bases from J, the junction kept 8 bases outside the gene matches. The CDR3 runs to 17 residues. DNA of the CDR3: TGTGCCAGCAGCCAGGGACTAGCGGGAGCAGTGAAAGAGACCCAGTACTTC. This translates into CASSQGLAGAVKETQYF.

In DNA, the CDR3 is TGTGCCAGCAGTTACTCGCCAGGGCGCAATGAGCAGTTCTTC. It specifies CASSYSPGRNEQFF. This chain connects TRBV6-5 to TRBJ2-1; weak D call: TRBD1 (5 bases). Germline V gene data show CDR1 as MNHEY and CDR2 as SVGAGI. The CDR3 loop spans 14 amino acids. V lost 0 bases to trimming and J lost 6 bases, with 9 bases between them.

The CDR3 reads CASSPTRTYNEQFF. In DNA form, the CDR3 reads TGTGCCAGCTCACCTACTAGGACCTACAATGAGCAGTTCTTC. V and J are TRBV18 and TRBJ2-1; a possible D gene is TRBD2 (5 bases). V shed 3 bases and J shed 2 bases, with 8 bases lying between them. The CDR3 is made up of 14 amino acids. The germline V gene encodes CDR1 KGHSH and CDR2 LQKENI.

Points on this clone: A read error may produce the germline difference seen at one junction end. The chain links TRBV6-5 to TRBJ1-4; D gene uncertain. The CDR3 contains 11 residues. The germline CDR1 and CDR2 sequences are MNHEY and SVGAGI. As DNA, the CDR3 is TGTGCCAGCAGCCCAACTTCTGGACCTCATTTT. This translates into CASSPTSGPHF.